This T cell receptor beta chain was sequenced for a study of OX40 agonist ivuxolimab in advanced cancers. Germline CDR1 and CDR2: GTSNPN and SVGIG (reference sequence). The ends lost 2 bases at V and 0 bases at J; junction bases unmatched: 2. The CDR3 is 14 residues long. Concerning this clone itself: What it binds is not known.

Study-level points and caveats: Doses of 0.1 to 3.0 mg/kg were accompanied by clonal expansion of CD4+ and CD8+ blood T cells by week 6. No determination was made of the antigen specificity of the expanded peripheral T cells.

Sequenced by immunoSEQ multiplex PCR; TCRdb stores in-frame clones only, minus some. The sample holds more than 30,000 clones, 81% seen once. The sample was CD4+ or CD8+ T cells sorted from blood, taken in a trial of the OX40 agonist ivuxolimab. The sequence derives from an adult with an advanced solid tumor such as melanoma, head and neck, liver or kidney cancer. V usage is TRBV30 and J usage is TRBJ1-2; 8 nucleotides align to TRBD1. CDR3: CAWSRDRTNYGYTF. CDR3 nucleotide sequence: TGTGCCTGGAGTAGGGACAGGACTAACTATGGCTACACCTTC. The variable domain in full, completed from reference TRBV30 and TRBJ1-2, reads SQTIHQWPATLVQPVGSPLSLECTVEGTSNPNLYWYRQAAGRGLQLLFYSVGIGQISSEVPQNLSASRPQDRQFILSSKKLLLSDSGFYLCAWSRDRTNYGYTFGSGTRLTVV.